This T cell receptor beta chain was identified during a study of blood T cell repertoires in COVID-19. Across the whole study: The samples span acute and convalescent COVID-19 from the United States, Italy and Spain. T cells, B-cell-depleted T cells, or PBMCs provided the cDNA or gDNA that served as material.

Per the study methods: Amplifying reference gene primers gave estimates of nucleated cell counts. Some clones are missing from TCRdb's copy, which holds only in-frame ones; the method was immunoSEQ multiplex PCR. V, J and clone size are taken as reported in that table, and D and trimming were inferred from the DNA itself. The sample includes some 16,000 clones, 82% of them seen just once. Looked up from germline, CDR1 is ENHRY and CDR2 is SYGVKD. Trimming cost V 3 bases and J 6 bases; bases outside gene matches: 0. The CDR3 covers 14 residues. This clonotype was sampled from a man older than 75 with active COVID-19. The chain recombines TRBV10-3 with TRBJ2-2; 11 nucleotides align to TRBD2. The sample comprised peripheral blood. This CDR3 is CAISELAGAGELFF. Here the CDR3 DNA reads TGTGCCATCAGTGAACTAGCGGGAGCCGGGGAGCTGTTTTTT.